One T cell receptor (beta chain) is described in this entry. The antigen is undetermined. The table came from immunoSEQ multiplex PCR; TCRdb's copy has only in-frame clones and leaves some out. Found here are roughly 130,000 clones, roughly 78% of them singletons; the top ten hold 5.5%. This CDR3 has 15 residues. Per the germline V gene, CDR1 is SGHTS and CDR2 is YDEGEE. The V end lost 4 bases, the J end lost 4 bases, and 18 bases lay between the germline ends. This entry is derived from a study of a mutant IDH1 vaccine in newly diagnosed glioma. Study context: Each patient was administered eight vaccinations, scheduled in weeks 1, 3, 5, 7, 11, 15, 19 and 23. Most patients had received both radiotherapy and temozolomide, the prior options being radiotherapy, temozolomide, or both. Study-wide findings and caveats: Pseudoprogression apparently tracked independently of changes in top peripheral T cell clonotypes.

Time point meaning: week 11, during vaccination. Every vaccine dose comprised 300 ug of mutant IDH1 20-mer peptide plus topical imiquimod. Donors harbored newly found WHO grade 3 or 4 IDH1-mutant, ATRX-lost astrocytomas. The receptor was derived from a man in his forties with glioma. The sequencing used PBMCs, collected from a glioma patient whose treatment included an IDH1 peptide vaccine. The genes are TRBV5-8 and TRBJ2-7, with a weak D call TRBD1 (7 bases). The CDR3 coding sequence is TGTGCCAGCAGCCTTTGGAGGGGGCTTAGGTACGAGCAGTACTTC. It codes for CASSLWRGLRYEQYF. Based on the CDR3 plus reference TRBV5-8 and TRBJ2-7, the full variable domain is EAGVTQSPTHLIKTRGQQATLRCSPISGHTSVYWYQQALGLGLQFLLWYDEGEERNRGNFPPRFSGRQFPNYSSELNVNALELEDSALYLCASSLWRGLRYEQYFGPGTRLTVT.